The 14 T cell receptor beta chains given below trace back to one sample, sequenced in a study of post-analysis software for immune sequencing data. Their antigen targets remain unknown. The study's findings and limits: Five or six TRBV segments, including TRBV5-6, TRBV5-1 and TRBV20-1, were more frequent in patients than controls.

Built from TCR beta cDNA, the libraries had unique molecular identifiers in them. Each CDR3 protein is one row after TCRdb ran MiXCR on the PCR reads. This sample has around 710,000 distinct CDR3 sequences, with 40% to 55% found just once. Specimen: blood. These receptors came from a girl under 18 with multiple sclerosis.

The V gene is TRBV20-1, the J gene TRBJ2-3; TRBD2 agrees at 16 bases. V shed 5 bases, J shed 4 bases, and the junction held 18 bases outside the gene matches. The germline CDR1 and CDR2 sequences are DFQATT and SNEGSKA (reference sequence). The CDR3 contains 20 residues. In DNA, the CDR3 is TGCAGTGCTGACCCCGCGACGTCGGGACTAGCGGGAGGGCCCTCAGATACGCAGTATTTT. The encoded protein is CSADPATSGLAGGPSDTQYF.

V and J are TRBV6-5 and TRBJ1-1; TRBD1 might be the D (5 bases). Germline lookup yields CDR1 MNHEY and CDR2 SVGAGI. The V and J ends lost 0 bases and 1 base respectively, with 9 bases between them. The CDR3 sequence is 15 residues long. In DNA, the CDR3 is TGTGCCAGCAGTTACTCGGGGACTCCGAACACTGAAGCTTTCTTT. This encodes CASSYSGTPNTEAFF.

This clonotype showed up just a few times. V usage is TRBV7-2 and J usage is TRBJ1-2; no definite D call. Trimming removed 8 bases at V and 2 bases at J, with 12 bases between. The CDR3 is 13 amino acids. Germline V lookup: CDR1 SGHTA, CDR2 FQGNSA. This chain's CDR3 is CASRRSENYGYTF. In nucleotides, the CDR3 is TGTGCCAGCCGGCGGTCAGAAAACTATGGCTACACCTTC. Full variable domain (missing parts from reference TRBV7-2 and TRBJ1-2): GAGVSQSPSNKVTEKGKDVELRCDPISGHTALYWYRQSLGQGLEFLIYFQGNSAPDKSGLPSDRFSAERTGGSVSTLTIQRTQQEDSAVYLCASRRSENYGYTFGSGTRLTVV.

This chain links TRBV11-2 with TRBJ2-7; D is perhaps TRBD2 (5 bases). Germline loops: CDR1 SGHAT, CDR2 FQNNGV. This CDR3 is built from 17 residues. Trimming left V 5 bases short and J 2 bases short, with 22 bases between. CDR3 protein: CASSPWRVRDGTYEQYF. The CDR3 DNA follows: TGTGCCAGCAGCCCTTGGCGGGTGAGAGACGGAACCTACGAGCAGTACTTC. Using reference TRBV11-2 and TRBJ2-7 for the parts outside the CDR3, the full variable domain is EAGVAQSPRYKIIEKRQSVAFWCNPISGHATLYWYQQILGQGPKLLIQFQNNGVVDDSQLPKDRFSAERLKGVDSTLKIQPAKLEDSAVYLCASSPWRVRDGTYEQYFGPGTRLTVT.

This chain joins TRBV27 and TRBJ2-1; 9 nucleotides agree with TRBD2. Looked up from germline, CDR1 is MNHEY and CDR2 is SMNVEV (reference sequence). The J segment lost 6 bases and the V segment lost 1 base, leaving 7 bases of the junction unmatched. This CDR3 spans 16 amino acids. CDR3 nucleotides: TGTGCCAGCAGTTTATGGCGGGAGGGCCTCGTCAATGAGCAGTTCTTC. As protein: CASSLWREGLVNEQFF.

This chain links TRBV7-9 with TRBJ2-7; D remains unclear. From germline, CDR1 is SEHNR and CDR2 FQNEAQ (reference sequence). Trimming took 1 base from V and 3 from J, leaving 10 bases between them. The CDR3 length is 14 residues. The CDR3 region is CASSLGGRGYEQYF. The CDR3 DNA reads TGTGCCAGCAGCTTAGGTGGCAGAGGCTACGAGCAGTACTTC.

The V and J genes are TRBV7-9 and TRBJ2-1, with D unclear. This CDR3 has 17 amino acids. CDR1 is SEHNR and CDR2 is FQNEAQ in the germline V gene (reference sequence). V was shortened by 4 bases and J by 1 base, with 17 bases between the two germline ends. The CDR3 loop reads CASSSPEGWISYNEQFF. The DNA for the CDR3 is TGTGCCAGCAGCTCCCCCGAAGGGTGGATATCCTACAATGAGCAGTTCTTC.

The chain uses TRBV7-8 and TRBJ2-5, with 13 bases lining up with TRBD2. V lost 5 bases to trimming and J lost 0 bases; unmatched junction nucleotides: 6. CDR1 is SGHVS and CDR2 is FQNEAQ in the germline V gene. The CDR3 runs 17 residues. Here the CDR3 DNA reads TGTGCCAGCAGCCTCAGGACTAGCGGGAGTTACCAAGAGACCCAGTACTTC. Protein product: CASSLRTSGSYQETQYF.

The V and J genes are TRBV10-3 and TRBJ2-5; D is possibly TRBD2 (5 bases). Per germline, CDR1 ENHRY and CDR2 SYGVKD. The CDR3 loop spans 13 amino acids. V dropped 5 bases and J dropped 1 base, with 8 bases sitting between them. The CDR3 reads CAISRGIQETQYF. DNA for the CDR3: TGTGCCATCAGTAGAGGGATCCAAGAGACCCAGTACTTC.

This clonotype appeared a few times. This chain uses TRBV27 with TRBJ2-7; TRBD2 is a possible D gene (6 bases). Germline V CDR1 and CDR2: MNHEY, SMNVEV (reference sequence). The CDR3 spans 13 residues. With 3 bases removed from V and 3 bases from J, the gap between germline ends came to 9 bases. CDR3 amino acids: CASSFREHYEQYF. DNA of the CDR3: TGTGCCAGCAGTTTTCGGGAGCACTACGAGCAGTACTTC.

This clonotype was counted at least ten times. This rearrangement joins TRBV15 to TRBJ2-7, with TRBD1 matching over 9 bases. This CDR3 has 15 amino acids. Germline CDR1 reads LNHNV; CDR2 reads YYDKDF (reference sequence). Germline trimming cut 0 bases from V and 5 bases from J; bases unmatched to any gene: 5. CDR3 nucleotides: TGTGCCACCAGCAGAGATGCGGACAGGGGTAACGAGCAGTACTTC. It yields the protein CATSRDADRGNEQYF.

The chain carries TRBV9 and TRBJ2-1; possible D gene TRBD2, 6 bases. The CDR3 contains 15 residues. Trimming removed 4 bases at V and 0 bases at J, with 11 bases between. Germline V CDR1 and CDR2: SGDLS, YYNGEE. In nucleotides, the CDR3 is TGTGCCAGCAGCCCGGGAGCTTTCTCCTACAATGAGCAGTTCTTC. This codes for CASSPGAFSYNEQFF.

This clonotype has a handful of counts. The CDR3 DNA reads as TGTGCCAGCAGTTTCAGACTAGTGCAAGATACGCAGTATTTT. This encodes CASSFRLVQDTQYF. The gene calls are TRBV28 and TRBJ2-3, with a possible D match to TRBD2 (6 bases). This CDR3 is 14 amino acids long. Per germline, CDR1 MDHEN and CDR2 SYDVKM. V dropped 3 bases and J dropped 5 bases, with 12 bases sitting between them.

This chain connects TRBV7-2 to TRBJ2-5, with D maybe TRBD1 (6 bases). The V end lost 1 base, the J end lost 13 bases, and 13 bases lay between the germline ends. CDR1 and CDR2 from the germline V gene are SGHTA and FQGNSA. This CDR3 region has 12 residues. As DNA, the CDR3 is TGTGCCAGCAGCTTAGTAGGGCAGGGGTTGTACTTC. Its protein product is CASSLVGQGLYF.